What follows are 5 T cell receptor beta chains derived from one specimen sequenced in a study of CD8+CD57+ T cells in acquired aplastic anemia. Flow cytometry had shown expanded CD8+CD57+ cells in the patients chosen for sequencing. Researchers used genomic DNA as the template to profile TCR beta VDJ and CDR3. TCRdb reanalysed the reads using MiXCR and keeps one entry per CDR3 protein. The sample lists approximately 250,000 distinct CDR3 sequences; 70% to 85% were seen once. Sequenced material: sorted CD4+, CD8+, or CD8+CD57+ T cells (not recorded which) from PBMCs. Source of these receptors: a human donor with aplastic anemia.

A note on this clonotype: The junction differs from germline at one of its ends, possibly a read error. This chain connects TRBV7-2 to TRBJ2-7; 9 bases fit TRBD2. The germline V gene encodes CDR1 SGHTA and CDR2 FQGNSA. The CDR3 totals 15 residues. The CDR3 coding sequence is TGTGCCAACAGCTTACCTAGCGGGGTTACCTACGAGCAGTACTTC. It is translated as CANSLPSGVTYEQYF. Full variable domain (outside the CDR3, taken from reference TRBV7-2 and TRBJ2-7): GAGVSQSPSNKVTEKGKDVELRCDPISGHTALYWYRQSLGQGLEFLIYFQGNSAPDKSGLPSDRFSAERTGGSVSTLTIQRTQQEDSAVYLCANSLPSGVTYEQYFGPGTRLTVT.

The chain links TRBV7-9 to TRBJ1-1; D possibly corresponds to TRBD1 (5 bases). Germline V gene lookup returns CDR1 SEHNR and CDR2 FQNEAQ (reference sequence). This CDR3 has 15 residues. Trimming removed 2 bases from V and 1 base from J, with 11 bases in between. CDR3 nucleotide sequence: TGTGCCAGCAGCTTAAATTTCACAGGGAACACTGAAGCTTTCTTT. Amino acids: CASSLNFTGNTEAFF. The entire variable domain, with the rest obtained from reference TRBV7-9 and TRBJ1-1, is as follows: DTGVSQNPRHKITKRGQNVTFRCDPISEHNRLYWYRQTLGQGPEFLTYFQNEAQLEKSRLLSDRFSAERPKGSFSTLEIQRTEQGDSAMYLCASSLNFTGNTEAFFGQGTRLTVV.

The chain combines TRBV19 with TRBJ2-1, with TRBD2 matching 10 bases. Germline assignment: CDR1 LNHDA and CDR2 SQIVND (reference sequence). V trimming: 6 bases; J trimming: 3 bases; junction bases outside the gene matches: 5. The CDR3 runs to 15 residues. CDR3 sequence: CASRQAGGGYNEQFF. For the CDR3, the DNA is TGTGCCAGTAGACAAGCGGGGGGGGGCTACAATGAGCAGTTCTTC.

The chain uses TRBV7-9 and TRBJ2-5, with 9 bases that match TRBD1. Germline CDR1 reads SEHNR; CDR2 reads FQNEAQ (reference sequence). CDR3 size: 15 residues. Trimming removed 6 bases from V and 14 bases from J; junction bases left unmatched: 19. CDR3 DNA sequence: TGTGCCAGCAGGACCGACAGGGGGAATTCACCCCTCCACTACTTC. As protein: CASRTDRGNSPLHYF. The complete variable domain, with remaining parts taken from reference TRBV7-9 and TRBJ2-5, reads DTGVSQNPRHKITKRGQNVTFRCDPISEHNRLYWYRQTLGQGPEFLTYFQNEAQLEKSRLLSDRFSAERPKGSFSTLEIQRTEQGDSAMYLCASRTDRGNSPLHYFGPGTRLLVL.

This chain joins TRBV20-1 and TRBJ1-4, with 7 bases identical to TRBD1. Germline CDR1 reads DFQATT; CDR2 reads SNEGSKA (reference sequence). This CDR3 contains 13 residues. V shed 3 bases, J shed 5 bases, and the junction held 3 bases outside the gene matches. CDR3 in DNA: TGCAGTGCTAGCCGGGACAGAAATGAAAAACTGTTTTTT. Protein product: CSASRDRNEKLFF.